This is a list of T cell receptor beta chains from one sample in a study of shared clonotypes between healthy human individuals. Some clones are missing from TCRdb's copy, which holds only in-frame ones; the method was immunoSEQ multiplex PCR. Seen here are about 1.1 million clones, approximately 80% observed once, and the top ten hold 0.61%. The sequenced material came from memory CD4+ T cells from PBMCs. These receptors came from a man between 18 and 29 years old in good health. Some clones in this sample may be carry-over from other donors' samples. Each CDR3 is given with its conserved first and last residue. D genes are given only for firm matches. A clone size is listed for some rows: how often the clone was seen (once, few, many), or a class if it is expanded.

clone_size j_call cdr3_length d_call v_call cdr3_aa cdr3_nt
few TRBJ1-2 15 TRBD1 TRBV28 CASSTGTGGNYGYTF TGTGCCAGCAGCACCGGGACAGGGGGTAACTATGGCTACACCTTC
. TRBJ2-7 14 TRBD1 TRBV19 CASSARDRAYEQYF TGTGCCAGTAGTGCCCGGGACAGGGCCTACGAGCAGTACTTC
. TRBJ1-4 14 . TRBV28 CASSFNQGGEKLFF TGTGCCAGCAGTTTTAATCAGGGAGGGGAAAAACTGTTTTTT
few TRBJ2-3 13 TRBD2 TRBV5-4 CASTQLAADTQYF TGTGCCAGCACCCAACTAGCGGCAGATACGCAGTATTTT
. TRBJ2-7 15 TRBD2 TRBV28 CASSLWASGRSEQYF TGTGCCAGCAGTTTATGGGCTAGCGGGAGGTCCGAGCAGTACTTC
. TRBJ2-7 16 TRBD1 TRBV5-6 CASSAMGTGGDYEQYF TGTGCCAGCAGCGCGATGGGGACAGGAGGGGACTACGAGCAGTACTTC
few TRBJ2-1 17 TRBD2 TRBV5-5 CASSLVTSGRDGDEQFF TGTGCCAGCAGCTTGGTCACTAGCGGGAGGGACGGGGATGAGCAGTTCTTC
. TRBJ2-5 15 TRBD2 TRBV9 CASSVRGSRGETQYF TGTGCCAGCAGCGTACGCGGGAGCAGAGGAGAGACCCAGTACTTC
. TRBJ2-2 15 TRBD2 TRBV5-1 CASSGRAGDTGELFF TGCGCCAGCAGCGGCAGGGCGGGAGATACCGGGGAGCTGTTTTTT
few TRBJ2-1 15 TRBD2 TRBV19 CATTTLAGFGNEQFF TGTGCCACGACCACACTAGCGGGATTCGGTAATGAGCAGTTCTTC
once TRBJ1-2 13 . TRBV27 CASSLSRNYGYTF TGTGCCAGCAGTTTATCGAGGAACTATGGCTACACCTTC
. TRBJ2-5 12 . TRBV7-2 CASSLLRETQYF TGTGCCAGCAGCTTGTTACGGGAGACCCAGTACTTC
. TRBJ1-1 11 . TRBV11-2 CASSPMTEAFF TGTGCCAGCAGCCCTATGACTGAAGCTTTCTTT
once TRBJ2-2 16 . TRBV7-3 CASSPLGERNTGELFF TGTGCCAGCAGCCCCCTGGGGGAGAGGAACACCGGGGAGCTGTTTTTT
few TRBJ2-7 10 . TRBV6-1 CASRNYEQYF TGTGCCAGCAGAAATTACGAGCAGTACTTC
. TRBJ1-1 13 . TRBV5-4 CASSLEGGRRAFF TGTGCCAGCAGCTTGGAGGGGGGGAGGCGAGCTTTCTTT
. TRBJ2-7 16 . TRBV28 CASSLHLSSVSYEQYF TGTGCCAGCAGTTTACACCTCTCGAGCGTGTCCTACGAGCAGTACTTC
. TRBJ2-3 13 . TRBV19 CASSAPESDTQYF TGTGCCAGTAGTGCGCCTGAGTCAGATACGCAGTATTTT
few TRBJ2-7 18 TRBD2 TRBV5-1 CASSPPPSGTYRSYEQYF TGCGCCAGCAGCCCTCCCCCTAGCGGGACCTATAGATCCTACGAGCAGTACTTC
once TRBJ1-1 14 . TRBV18 CASSRVSVGTEAFF TGTGCCAGCTCACGAGTTTCAGTTGGGACTGAAGCTTTCTTT
. TRBJ2-3 14 . TRBV2 CASSARLATDTQYF TGTGCCAGCAGTGCTCGGCTAGCCACAGATACGCAGTATTTT
few TRBJ2-5 14 . TRBV29-1 CSVENRRDQETQYF TGCAGCGTTGAAAACAGGCGGGATCAAGAGACCCAGTACTTC
. TRBJ2-7 11 TRBD1 TRBV20-1 CSLTGDHEQYF TGCAGTTTGACAGGGGACCACGAGCAGTACTTC
. TRBJ2-1 13 . TRBV7-3 CASSRGLYNEQFF TGTGCCAGCAGCCGAGGACTGTACAATGAGCAGTTCTTC
. TRBJ2-5 16 TRBD1 TRBV10-3 CAISDSRGRKDETQYF TGTGCCATCAGTGATAGCAGGGGGCGCAAGGATGAGACCCAGTACTTC
. TRBJ2-7 12 . TRBV15 CATSPRGGEQYF TGTGCCACCAGTCCTCGGGGTGGTGAGCAGTACTTC
. TRBJ1-4 17 . TRBV25-1 CASSEYKASFGNEKLFF TGTGCCAGCAGTGAATATAAAGCGTCCTTTGGGAATGAAAAACTGTTTTTT
. TRBJ2-1 16 . TRBV23-1 CASSQSGGQGANEQFF TGCGCCAGCAGTCAATCGGGGGGACAAGGGGCCAATGAGCAGTTCTTC
once TRBJ2-7 15 . TRBV7-9 CASSSRGGHSYEQYF TGTGCCAGCAGCTCCAGAGGCGGACACTCCTACGAGCAGTACTTC
. TRBJ1-5 15 TRBD1 TRBV5-8 CASSASRGDNQPQHF TGTGCCAGCAGCGCCTCCAGGGGGGACAATCAGCCCCAGCATTTT
. TRBJ2-3 15 . TRBV27 CASSLVGGGTDTQYF TGTGCCAGCAGTTTGGTCGGCGGAGGCACAGATACGCAGTATTTT
once TRBJ2-7 14 . TRBV7-3 CASSPGPESYEQYF TGTGCCAGCAGTCCTGGTCCAGAGTCCTACGAGCAGTACTTC
. TRBJ2-7 15 . TRBV28 CASRPFRGLSYEQYF TGTGCCAGCAGACCCTTTCGAGGCCTCTCCTACGAGCAGTACTTC
. TRBJ2-7 15 TRBD1 TRBV5-1 CASSFTGTGGVGQYF TGCGCCAGCAGCTTTACCGGGACAGGGGGCGTCGGGCAGTACTTC
. TRBJ2-7 14 . TRBV28 CASSLLQRYYEQYF TGTGCCAGCAGTTTATTACAGAGATACTACGAGCAGTACTTC
. TRBJ2-2 13 TRBD1 TRBV19 CASNATGSGELFF TGTGCCAGTAATGCGACAGGGTCCGGGGAGCTGTTTTTT
many TRBJ2-5 14 . TRBV5-1 CASSPGTFQETQYF TGCGCCAGCAGCCCGGGGACCTTCCAAGAGACCCAGTACTTC
once TRBJ2-7 11 . TRBV11-2 CASSLRNEQYF TGTGCCAGCAGCTTACGAAACGAGCAGTACTTC
. TRBJ2-5 15 . TRBV5-1 CASSLEAIQRGTQYF TGCGCCAGCAGCTTGGAGGCCATTCAGAGGGGGACCCAGTACTTC
. TRBJ2-7 13 . TRBV15 CATSRPVRGEQYF TGTGCCACCAGCAGACCCGTCCGAGGCGAGCAGTACTTC
. TRBJ2-7 13 TRBD1 TRBV29-1 CSVADRAPYEQYF TGCAGCGTGGCCGACAGGGCCCCCTACGAGCAGTACTTC
. TRBJ1-4 13 . TRBV28 CASKIRENEKLFF TGTGCCAGCAAGATAAGGGAGAATGAAAAACTGTTTTTT
. TRBJ2-7 15 TRBD1 TRBV2 CASRGQGAVTYEQYF TGTGCCAGCAGGGGACAGGGGGCGGTCACCTACGAGCAGTACTTC
. TRBJ1-1 13 . TRBV7-2 CASSKFQGTEAFF TGTGCCAGCAGCAAATTCCAGGGGACAGAAGCTTTCTTT
. TRBJ2-6 16 . TRBV5-1 CASSVGQTSGANVLTF TGCGCCAGCAGCGTAGGACAGACCTCTGGGGCCAACGTCCTGACTTTC
. TRBJ1-1 16 . TRBV5-4 CASSSWKGGRNTEAFF TGTGCCAGCAGCAGTTGGAAGGGGGGCCGGAACACTGAAGCTTTCTTT
. TRBJ2-7 12 . TRBV29-1 CSARDGTYDQYF TGCAGCGCGCGGGACGGAACCTACGATCAGTACTTC
few TRBJ2-2 15 . TRBV10-3 CAISEGKGNTGELFF TGTGCCATCAGTGAGGGGAAGGGGAACACCGGGGAGCTGTTTTTT
. TRBJ2-7 16 TRBD2 TRBV28 CASSLSRLAGAYEQYF TGTGCCAGCAGTTTATCCAGACTAGCGGGAGCCTACGAGCAGTACTTC
. TRBJ1-2 15 . TRBV5-1 CASSLTAGSSSGYTF TGCGCCAGCAGCTTGACCGCCGGGAGCTCCAGTGGCTACACCTTC
. TRBJ1-1 11 . TRBV20-1 CSARDRAEAFF TGCAGTGCTAGAGACCGGGCTGAAGCTTTCTTT
. TRBJ2-5 12 . TRBV9 CASSPSQETQYF TGTGCCAGCAGCCCCAGCCAAGAGACCCAGTACTTC
. TRBJ1-5 15 . TRBV4-2 CASSQDWDNNQPQHF TGTGCCAGCAGCCAAGATTGGGACAACAATCAGCCCCAGCATTTT
. TRBJ2-7 13 TRBD2 TRBV29-1 CSAIGLARREQYF TGCAGCGCCATCGGACTAGCGCGTCGAGAGCAGTACTTC